This TCR beta chain was identified in a study of Graves' ophthalmopathy and Graves' hyperthyroidism. Overall study results and limits: The majority of expanded thyroid clonotypes above 0.001 frequency also occurred in blood.

Trimming removed 5 bases at V and 8 bases at J, with 18 bases between. Germline-derived CDR1 and CDR2 are SGHVS and FQNEAQ. This CDR3 has 14 residues. This clonotype occurred many times. The antigen is not known. Enrolled hyperthyroidism patients had a new diagnosis, a duration under 2 months, and an age of 18 to 65. Amplification of TCR beta CDR3 regions used RNA transcripts. HTBI primers primed a first-round RT-PCR, and a second-round multiplex PCR followed. MiXCR, run by TCRdb on the multiplex PCR reads, gives a single entry per CDR3 protein. The sample lists about 370,000 distinct CDR3 sequences, roughly 17% seen once, with roughly 2.4% in the top ten.

The TCR sequence derives from an adult woman with stable Graves' hyperthyroidism. The sample consisted of peripheral blood. The chain is built from TRBV7-8 and TRBJ1-2; D gene uncertain. The CDR3 DNA sequence: TGTGCCAGCAGCCCCCGACCCGACGCCTGGGGCTACACCTTC. It encodes CASSPRPDAWGYTF.